Shown below are 21 T cell receptor beta chains from a single sample sequenced in a study of radiotherapy plus CTLA-4 blockade in lung cancer. The data were produced by immunoSEQ multiplex PCR, yet TCRdb's version contains in-frame clones alone and is incomplete. The sample has tens of thousands of clones, around 78% seen once. The source was peripheral blood, collected from a patient treated with radiotherapy plus ipilimumab. Receptors were obtained from a human donor with non-small cell lung cancer who had a partial response to radiotherapy plus ipilimumab. Some clones in this sample may be carry-over from other donors' samples.

The chain joins TRBV9 to TRBJ1-6; tentatively, D is TRBD1 (6 bases). Germline V gene sequence: CDR1 SGDLS, CDR2 YYNGEE. Between the trimmed V and J ends, which lost 1 base and 0 bases, there was a span of 26 bases. The CDR3 consists of 22 residues. CDR3 loop: CASSVTPYATGHPSSYNSPLHF. CDR3 DNA sequence: TGTGCCAGCAGCGTAACCCCATACGCAACGGGACACCCAAGCTCCTATAATTCACCCCTCCACTTT.

This clone was observed a few times. DNA of the CDR3: TGTGCCTGGGATGACAGGCAAGAAGCTTTCTTT. Protein sequence: CAWDDRQEAFF. The chain couples TRBV30 to TRBJ1-1; maybe TRBD1 (6 bases). From germline, CDR1 is GTSNPN and CDR2 SVGIG (reference sequence). The V gene lost 5 bases and the J gene lost 8 bases, with 12 bases spanning the gap. The CDR3 is 11 amino acids.

V gene TRBV19 combines with J gene TRBJ2-1; TRBD2 agrees at 9 bases. The CDR3 runs to 14 residues. J lost 7 bases, V lost 6 bases, and 7 bases had no gene match. The germline V gene has CDR1 LNHDA and CDR2 SQIVND (reference sequence). DNA for the CDR3: TGTGCCAGTAGGATCGCGGGGGGGTTGAATGAGCAGTTCTTC. Translated: CASRIAGGLNEQFF.

V and J are TRBV7-9 and TRBJ1-1; 7 bases match TRBD1. The J segment lost 4 bases and the V segment lost 2 bases, leaving 1 base of the junction unmatched. Germline V CDR1 and CDR2: SEHNR, FQNEAQ (reference sequence). The CDR3 totals 13 residues. CDR3 sequence: CASSLTGATEAFF. The CDR3 DNA reads as TGTGCCAGCAGCTTAACAGGGGCCACTGAAGCTTTCTTT. Full variable domain (missing parts from reference TRBV7-9 and TRBJ1-1): DTGVSQNPRHKITKRGQNVTFRCDPISEHNRLYWYRQTLGQGPEFLTYFQNEAQLEKSRLLSDRFSAERPKGSFSTLEIQRTEQGDSAMYLCASSLTGATEAFFGQGTRLTVV.

The chain has TRBV28 and TRBJ1-2; D may be TRBD1 (5 bases). Trimming took off 7 bases at V and 4 bases at J, with 19 bases between the two ends. The germline V gene encodes CDR1 MDHEN and CDR2 SYDVKM. CDR3 length equals 15 residues. The CDR3 region has the DNA TGTGCCAGCACCGTTGCCCCAGGGACTTCCTATGGCTACACCTTC. This encodes CASTVAPGTSYGYTF.

The chain recombines TRBV2 with TRBJ1-5; TRBD1 might be the D (5 bases). The germline CDR1 and CDR2 sequences are SNHLY and FYNNEI. CDR3 size: 16 residues. Between the trimmed V and J ends, which lost 6 bases and 0 bases, there was a span of 15 bases. The CDR3 DNA sequence: TGTGCCAGCAGGACCGATATAGGGGTTAGCAATCAGCCCCAGCATTTT. Amino acid sequence: CASRTDIGVSNQPQHF.

The J gene is TRBJ2-7, the V gene TRBV27, with 7 bases fitting TRBD1. The trim removed 2 bases at V and 4 bases at J, leaving 5 bases unmatched. The CDR3 has 14 amino acids. CDR1 and CDR2 (germline): MNHEY, SMNVEV (reference sequence). CDR3 sequence: CASSLRQGPYEQYF. For the CDR3, the DNA is TGTGCCAGCAGTTTACGACAGGGCCCTTACGAGCAGTACTTC.

The V call is TRBV7-8, the J call TRBJ2-2; 8 bases align to TRBD2. The germline CDR1 and CDR2 sequences are SGHVS and FQNEAQ. V gave up 7 bases and J gave up 3 bases; unmatched junction bases: 10. The CDR3 covers 16 residues. CDR3 DNA: TGTGCCAGCATGCAGAGGTCCGGGGGGGACACCGGGGAGCTGTTTTTT. It encodes CASMQRSGGDTGELFF.

This sequence joins TRBV5-1 and TRBJ2-3; 8 bases map to TRBD2. From germline, CDR1 is SGHRS and CDR2 YFSETQ. The trim removed 5 bases at V and 5 bases at J, leaving 7 bases unmatched. The CDR3 spans 14 residues. Here the CDR3 DNA reads TGCGCCAGCAGATCTAGCGGGTTTGGAGATACGCAGTATTTT. Its translation: CASRSSGFGDTQYF. Using reference TRBV5-1 and TRBJ2-3 for the parts outside the CDR3, the full variable domain is KAGVTQTPRYLIKTRGQQVTLSCSPISGHRSVSWYQQTPGQGLQFLFEYFSETQRNKGNFPGRFSGRQFSNSRSEMNVSTLELGDSALYLCASRSSGFGDTQYFGPGTRLTVL.

This sequence joins TRBV5-1 and TRBJ2-7; 8 bases line up with TRBD1. CDR1 is SGHRS, CDR2 YFSETQ, per germline. CDR3 length: 15 amino acids. The trim removed 2 bases at V and 4 bases at J, leaving 8 bases unmatched. This CDR3 reads CASSLPGQESYEQYF. The CDR3 bases are TGCGCCAGCAGCTTACCGGGACAGGAGTCTTACGAGCAGTACTTC.

The J gene is TRBJ1-1, the V gene TRBV5-6; D might be TRBD1 (5 bases). The CDR3 runs 14 residues. Germline loops: CDR1 SGHDT, CDR2 YYEEEE. Trimming took off 0 bases at V and 4 bases at J, with 10 bases between the two ends. The CDR3: CASSLVGQGTEAFF. The CDR3 nucleotides are TGTGCCAGCAGCTTGGTTGGGCAGGGCACTGAAGCTTTCTTT.

The chain employs TRBV4-3 and TRBJ1-1; tentative D call: TRBD1 (5 bases). This CDR3 is 16 amino acids long. Germline-derived CDR1 and CDR2 are LGHNA and YSLEER. The germline V and J ends were trimmed by 0 bases and 3 bases, with 14 bases remaining between them. CDR3 nucleotide sequence: TGCGCCAGCAGCCAAGATTATGTAGTCAGGGACACTGAAGCTTTCTTT. This gives the protein CASSQDYVVRDTEAFF.

This clone was detected a few times. Mismatch with germline at one junction end may stem from a read error. The chain uses TRBV7-7 and TRBJ2-7; D is possibly TRBD1 (5 bases). Germline CDR1 and CDR2: SSHAT and FNYEAQ (reference sequence). The CDR3 is 15 residues long. Here the CDR3 reads CASSHRSTSRDEQYF. CDR3 DNA: TGCGCCAGCAGCCACAGGTCGACTTCACGGGACGAGCAGTACTTC.

Only a few counts were recorded for this clone. The chain recombines TRBV11-2 with TRBJ2-1; 7 bases are a match to TRBD2. V gave up 2 bases and J gave up 0 bases; unmatched junction bases: 7. Per the germline V gene, CDR1 is SGHAT and CDR2 is FQNNGV. This CDR3 contains 17 residues. CDR3 sequence (DNA): TGTGCCAGCAGCTTACGAGGATCGGGGGGCTCCTACAATGAGCAGTTCTTC. It codes for CASSLRGSGGSYNEQFF. Based on the CDR3 plus reference TRBV11-2 and TRBJ2-1, the full variable domain is EAGVAQSPRYKIIEKRQSVAFWCNPISGHATLYWYQQILGQGPKLLIQFQNNGVVDDSQLPKDRFSAERLKGVDSTLKIQPAKLEDSAVYLCASSLRGSGGSYNEQFFGPGTRLTVL.

V and J are TRBV10-1 and TRBJ2-3, with 9 positions matching TRBD2. The V gene end was trimmed by 7 bases and the J gene end by 0 bases; junction bases not matched to a gene: 14. The CDR3 spans 18 residues. The germline gives CDR1 WNHNN, CDR2 SYGVQD (reference sequence). CDR3 nucleotides: TGCGCCAGCAAGCGGCTAGCGGGAACGAAATTGAGCACAGATACGCAGTATTTT. This translates into CASKRLAGTKLSTDTQYF.

The V and J genes are TRBV28 and TRBJ1-5, with unresolved D. V lost 1 base and J lost 0, with 10 bases in between. Germline CDR1 is MDHEN and CDR2 is SYDVKM. The CDR3 covers 16 residues. The CDR3 region is CASSLSPAYSNQPQHF. CDR3 bases: TGTGCCAGCAGTTTATCTCCAGCGTATAGCAATCAGCCCCAGCATTTT.

The J gene is TRBJ2-5, the V gene TRBV9, with 7 bases fitting TRBD1. V lost 2 bases to trimming and J lost 5 bases; unmatched junction nucleotides: 6. The CDR3 is made up of 14 amino acids. From germline, CDR1 is SGDLS and CDR2 YYNGEE. The CDR3 DNA reads TGTGCCAGCAGCGTCGGACAGGCAGGGGAGACCCAGTACTTC. It encodes CASSVGQAGETQYF. Filled out from reference TRBV9 and TRBJ2-5, the complete variable domain reads DSGVTQTPKHLITATGQRVTLRCSPRSGDLSVYWYQQSLDQGLQFLIQYYNGEERAKGNILERFSAQQFPDLHSELNLSSLELGDSALYFCASSVGQAGETQYFGPGTRLLVL.

The chain employs TRBV2 and TRBJ2-1; TRBD1 is a possible D gene (5 bases). CDR1 and CDR2 (germline): SNHLY, FYNNEI. This CDR3 is built from 17 residues. V was trimmed by 3 bases and J by 6 bases, leaving 21 bases between them. The DNA for the CDR3 is TGTGCCAGCAGTGACGTGGTAGGGGCCTCACCAGTCAATGAGCAGTTCTTC. It encodes CASSDVVGASPVNEQFF.

The DNA of the CDR3 is TGTGCCAGCAGAACCGGGACTAGCTGGATCTCCTACGAGCAGTACTTC. Translated: CASRTGTSWISYEQYF. The chain carries TRBV5-8 and TRBJ2-5; 9 nucleotides align to TRBD2. Judging by the DNA end, TRBJ2-7 fits better; the J call may be wrong. There are 16 residues in the CDR3. From germline, CDR1 is SGHTS and CDR2 YDEGEE.

The rearrangement joins TRBV5-5 to TRBJ1-2; TRBD1 agrees at 12 bases. The CDR3 consists of 17 residues. Germline V lookup: CDR1 SGHKS, CDR2 YYEKEE (reference sequence). V was clipped by 0 bases and J by 7 bases; unmatched bases: 10. The CDR3: CASSLGGIGTGGLGYTF. The DNA of the CDR3 is TGTGCCAGCAGCTTGGGGGGGATCGGGACAGGGGGCCTTGGCTACACCTTC.

This clone was seen just once. The genes are TRBV12-5 and TRBJ2-3; the match to TRBD1 covers 12 bases. CDR3 length: 18 amino acids. V was clipped by 4 bases and J by 2 bases; unmatched bases: 10. Germline CDR1 reads LGHNT; CDR2 reads FRNRAP. The CDR3 coding sequence is TGTGCTAGTGGTTCCCCCCTCGGGACAGGGGGCGTCACAGATACGCAGTATTTT. This codes for CASGSPLGTGGVTDTQYF.